Included here is one T cell receptor (beta chain) sequence, with context. The antigen remains undetermined. The data were produced by immunoSEQ multiplex PCR, yet TCRdb's version contains in-frame clones alone and is incomplete. The sample lists about 2.1 million clones, around 93% occurring once. The data were taken from a study of shared clonotypes between healthy human individuals. Study-level background: The cohort had two women and a few men, ages 18 to 49. Each donor contributed plates that comprised three CD4 naive, three CD4 memory, two CD8 naive and one CD8 memory.

Regarding the study as a whole: When compared with the clonotypes that were shared by all four sorted-subset donors, the non-shared clonotypes turned out to have lower generation probabilities. Four donors had 5% to 6% of their naive CD4 clonotypes in common.

Naive CD8 isolation took CD45RO-negative cells positively selected for CCR7 and excluded terminally differentiated effector memory CD45RA+ cells. The specimen was naive CD8+ T cells from PBMCs. This clonotype was sampled from a man between 18 and 35 years old in good health. Some clones in this sample may be carry-over from other donors' samples.

As DNA, the CDR3 is TGTGCCAGCAGTGTCGGGGCTGCCTACGAGCAGTACTTC. Translated: CASSVGAAYEQYF. The J gene is TRBJ2-7, the V gene TRBV25-1; the D gene could be TRBD1 or TRBD2 (5 bases each). The V end lost 4 bases, the J end lost 2 bases, and 9 bases lay between the germline ends. CDR1 and CDR2 (germline): MGHDK, SYGVNS. The CDR3 has 13 residues.